A single sample is the source of the 7 T cell receptor beta chains below, sequenced in a study of shared clonotypes between healthy human individuals. Only in-frame clones appear in the TCRdb table, and some are missing; sequencing was by immunoSEQ multiplex PCR. This sample has 550,000 to 650,000 clones, with 95% to 97% found just once. The naive CD8 subset, CD45RO-negative cells positively selected for CCR7, excluded terminally differentiated effector memory CD45RA+ cells. Sequenced input: naive CD8+ T cells sorted from blood. The receptors originated from a woman aged 25 to 45 in good health.

CDR3 nucleotide sequence: TGCGCCAGCAGCCAAGGGGGGCTTTACACCGGGGAGCTGTTTTTT. Translating it yields CASSQGGLYTGELFF. The V and J genes are TRBV4-1 and TRBJ2-2; the D gene is possibly TRBD1 (6 bases). From germline, CDR1 is MGHRA and CDR2 YSYEKL. V lost 1 base and J lost 3, with 9 bases in between. The CDR3 extends over 15 amino acids.

In DNA, the CDR3 is TGTGCCAGCAGCTTCGGGGGGGAGCAGTACTTC. This gives the protein CASSFGGEQYF. The V call is TRBV7-8, the J call TRBJ2-7, with TRBD2 identical over 7 bases. The germline gives CDR1 SGHVS, CDR2 FQNEAQ. V trimming: 3 bases; J trimming: 7 bases; junction bases outside the gene matches: 0. The CDR3 sequence is 11 residues long.

The chain uses TRBV25-1 and TRBJ2-5; D may be TRBD2 (5 bases). This CDR3 contains 12 residues. V was pared by 7 bases and J by 4 bases, with 10 bases between. Germline CDR1 MGHDK, CDR2 SYGVNS. The CDR3 is CASTPGGETQYF. As DNA, the CDR3 is TGTGCCAGCACTCCCGGAGGAGAGACCCAGTACTTC.

The rearrangement joins TRBV19 to TRBJ2-7, with 7 nucleotides matching TRBD2. This CDR3 has 16 residues. The ends lost 3 bases at V and 3 bases at J; junction bases unmatched: 11. The germline CDR1 and CDR2 sequences are LNHDA and SQIVND (reference sequence). The CDR3 DNA follows: TGTGCCAGTAGTATTGCGGGCGGGAGCGCTTTCTACGAGCAGTACTTC. Translating it yields CASSIAGGSAFYEQYF. The full variable domain, completed using reference TRBV19 and TRBJ2-7, is DGGITQSPKYLFRKEGQNVTLSCEQNLNHDAMYWYRQDPGQGLRLIYYSQIVNDFQKGDIAEGYSVSREKKESFPLTVTSAQKNPTAFYLCASSIAGGSAFYEQYFGPGTRLTVT.

Notes on this clone: A read error may account for a junction end that differs from germline. Other DNA sequences in this sample translate to the same CDR3. This chain links TRBV5-4 with TRBJ1-1; no firm D call. CDR1 is SGHNT, CDR2 YYREEE, per germline (reference sequence). This CDR3 comprises 13 residues. The CDR3 sequence: CASSLAGDTEAFF. CDR3 nucleotides: TGTGCCAGCAGTTTGGCAGGAGACACTGAAGCTTTCTTT.

The V gene is TRBV4-2, the J gene TRBJ2-7, with 12 bases matching TRBD2. CDR1 LGHNA and CDR2 YNFKEQ come from the germline V gene. Trimming removed 5 bases from V and 0 bases from J; junction bases left unmatched: 2. This CDR3 spans 15 amino acids. The CDR3 DNA follows: TGTGCCAGCAGCGGACTAGCGGGGAGCTCCTACGAGCAGTACTTC. Translating it yields CASSGLAGSSYEQYF.

The sample holds one count of this clone. The chain joins TRBV10-1 to TRBJ2-1, with 16 positions matching TRBD2. From germline, CDR1 is WNHNN and CDR2 SYGVQD (reference sequence). Trimming took 5 bases from V and 1 from J; bases not matched to a gene: 11. The CDR3 has 20 residues. This CDR3 reads CASSPIPGLAGGVSYNEQFF. The DNA of the CDR3 is TGCGCCAGCAGTCCAATTCCGGGACTAGCGGGAGGGGTATCCTACAATGAGCAGTTCTTC.